The 22 T cell receptor beta chains below come from one sample, sequenced in a study of Graves' ophthalmopathy and Graves' hyperthyroidism. RNA transcripts served as template for amplifying TCR beta CDR3 sequences. The library came from an HTBI-primed first-round RT-PCR and a second-round multiplex PCR. Via MiXCR, TCRdb re-called the multiplex PCR reads, giving one row per CDR3 protein. The table lists around 470,000 distinct CDR3 sequences, around 14% of them singletons. Sequenced sample: blood. These receptor sequences come from a woman under 40 with Graves' ophthalmopathy.

This clonotype occurred many times. This rearrangement joins TRBV12-3 or TRBV12-4 to TRBJ2-5, with D possibly being TRBD1 (6 bases). The CDR3 contains 14 residues. V shed 4 bases and J shed 1 base, with 10 bases lying between them. The CDR3 reads CASSYRDIQETQYF. The CDR3 DNA is TGTGCCAGCAGTTATCGGGACATCCAAGAGACCCAGTACTTC.

This clonotype has at least ten counts. V gene TRBV19 combines with J gene TRBJ1-6; TRBD1 matches 11 bases. Germline assignment: CDR1 LNHDA and CDR2 SQIVND (reference sequence). V trimming: 3 bases; J trimming: 10 bases; junction bases outside the gene matches: 2. The CDR3 consists of 14 residues. As DNA, the CDR3 is TGTGCCAGTAGTATCGGGACAGGGGGATCACCCCTCCACTTT. Residues: CASSIGTGGSPLHF.

This clonotype has at least ten counts. This chain joins TRBV5-1 and TRBJ2-2; D is uncertain. V dropped 4 bases and J dropped 3 bases, with 10 bases sitting between them. Germline-derived CDR1 and CDR2 are SGHRS and YFSETQ. The CDR3 has 14 amino acids. The CDR3 region is CASSKMEHTGELFF. In DNA, the CDR3 is TGCGCCAGCAGCAAAATGGAGCACACCGGGGAGCTGTTTTTT.

There are a few counts of this clonotype. The rearrangement joins TRBV3-1 to TRBJ1-5; D unresolved. The CDR3 totals 15 residues. In germline, CDR1 is LGHDT, CDR2 YNNKEL (reference sequence). Trimming shortened V by 0 bases and J by 1 base, and 7 bases separated the two germline ends. This chain's CDR3 is CASSQDIGSNQPQHF. The CDR3 DNA reads TGTGCCAGCAGCCAAGATATCGGAAGCAATCAGCCCCAGCATTTT.

Ten or more counts support this clonotype. The chain has TRBV2 and TRBJ2-3, with D possibly being TRBD1 or TRBD2 (5 bases each). The V gene lost 1 base and the J gene lost 12 bases, with 11 bases spanning the gap. There are 12 residues in the CDR3. Germline CDR1 SNHLY, CDR2 FYNNEI. The CDR3 nucleotides are TGTGCCAGCAGTGAAGGGACTGGGGCACAGTATTTT. Translation: CASSEGTGAQYF.

This clonotype has a count of ten or more. The rearrangement uses TRBV18 and TRBJ2-7; tentatively, D is TRBD1 (6 bases). Trimming removed 3 bases at V and 3 bases at J, with 12 bases between. Germline assignment: CDR1 KGHSH and CDR2 LQKENI. The CDR3 totals 14 residues. As DNA, the CDR3 is TGTGCCAGCTCACCTAGGGGGACCGACTACGAGCAGTACTTC. It codes for CASSPRGTDYEQYF.

In this sample, this clonotype turned up many times. V and J are TRBV15 and TRBJ1-1; a weak D match, TRBD1 (5 bases). V was shortened by 3 bases and J by 1 base, with 9 bases between the two germline ends. In germline, CDR1 is LNHNV, CDR2 YYDKDF (reference sequence). The CDR3 runs 14 residues. The CDR3 region is CATSRTDSNTEAFF. CDR3 bases: TGTGCCACCAGCAGGACAGACTCGAACACTGAAGCTTTCTTT.

V usage is TRBV30 and J usage is TRBJ2-5; a possible D gene is TRBD2 (7 bases). The CDR3 length is 14 residues. Trimming pared 0 bases from V and 5 bases from J, leaving 13 bases between. The V gene's germline CDR1 is GTSNPN and CDR2 SVGIG (reference sequence). The CDR3 reads CAWSVWGGRETQYF. The DNA for the CDR3 is TGTGCCTGGAGTGTATGGGGGGGCCGGGAGACCCAGTACTTC.

Concerning this clonotype itself: An end of the junction differs from the germline gene, which may be a read error. The V gene is TRBV6-5, the J gene TRBJ2-7; D is undetermined. Germline V gene data show CDR1 as MNHEY and CDR2 as SVGAGI. This CDR3 comprises 15 residues. CDR3 amino acids: CASSYIVFPSYDQYF. For the CDR3, the DNA is TGTGCCAGCAGTTACATTGTCTTCCCGAGCTACGATCAGTACTTC.

This clonotype was found many times. The chain links TRBV28 to TRBJ2-7; no clear D gene. The germline V and J ends were trimmed by 5 bases and 3 bases, with 11 bases remaining between them. The CDR3 covers 13 residues. The germline V gene encodes CDR1 MDHEN and CDR2 SYDVKM. This chain's CDR3 is CASSILDGYEQYF. The CDR3 DNA reads TGTGCCAGCAGTATCCTGGACGGCTACGAGCAGTACTTC.

This clonotype was seen ten or more times. The junction departs from germline at one end; a sequencing error may be responsible. The rearrangement uses TRBV7-9 and TRBJ1-3; maybe TRBD1 (5 bases). CDR1 and CDR2 from the germline V gene are SEHNR and FQNEAQ (reference sequence). This CDR3 is built from 14 residues. As DNA, the CDR3 is TGTGCCGGCAGCTCAGGAGGGGCTGGAAACACCATATATTTT. This translates into CAGSSGGAGNTIYF.

Ten or more counts support this clonotype. This sequence joins TRBV30 and TRBJ1-1; D is possibly TRBD1 (5 bases). Germline lookup yields CDR1 GTSNPN and CDR2 SVGIG (reference sequence). The CDR3 sequence is 14 residues long. V lost 1 base, J lost 3 bases, and 12 bases lay in between. The CDR3 reads CAWSEGRGDTEAFF. In DNA form, the CDR3 reads TGTGCCTGGAGTGAGGGGAGAGGGGACACTGAAGCTTTCTTT.

There are many counts of this clonotype. The chain carries TRBV9 and TRBJ1-1, with a weak D call TRBD1 (5 bases). Germline V gene lookup returns CDR1 SGDLS and CDR2 YYNGEE. The CDR3 sequence is 15 residues long. V lost 0 bases to trimming and J lost 1 base, with 10 bases between them. In DNA, the CDR3 is TGTGCCAGCAGCGTAGGTGACGGGGGGAACACTGAAGCTTTCTTT. It codes for CASSVGDGGNTEAFF.

This clonotype showed up many times. The rearrangement joins TRBV20-1 to TRBJ1-1; tentatively, D is TRBD1 (5 bases). The V gene's germline CDR1 is DFQATT and CDR2 SNEGSKA (reference sequence). The CDR3 sequence is 13 residues long. V gave up 6 bases and J gave up 5 bases, with 16 bases separating them. CDR3 nucleotides: TGCAGTGCCCCAGCGGAGGGGCAGACTGAAGCTTTCTTT. It is translated as CSAPAEGQTEAFF.

This clonotype was counted a few times. The V call is TRBV30, the J call TRBJ1-1, with 7 bases lining up with TRBD1. In germline, CDR1 is GTSNPN, CDR2 SVGIG (reference sequence). The junction had 10 bases not matched to a gene; V was cut back by 2 bases and J by 4 bases. There are 15 residues in the CDR3. The CDR3 DNA follows: TGTGCCTGGAGTCACACCGAGGGGGCAGGCACTGAAGCTTTCTTT. This translates into CAWSHTEGAGTEAFF.

In this sample, this clonotype turned up many times. V usage is TRBV7-2 and J usage is TRBJ1-1, with TRBD1 as a possible D gene (5 bases). There are 14 residues in the CDR3. The V end was cut by 4 bases, the J end by 5 bases, with 14 bases between. Germline CDR1 is SGHTA and CDR2 is FQGNSA. CDR3: CASSSGGSGTEAFF. The CDR3 region has the DNA TGTGCCAGCAGCTCGGGGGGGTCTGGAACTGAAGCTTTCTTT.

The V and J genes are TRBV24-1 and TRBJ2-5, with D tentatively TRBD2 (6 bases). Trimming left V 3 bases short and J 1 base short, with 14 bases between. The CDR3 has 16 amino acids. Germline V gene data show CDR1 as KGHDR and CDR2 as SFDVKD. The chain's CDR3 is CATSDPAGDFQETQYF. The CDR3 coding sequence is TGTGCCACCAGTGATCCCGCCGGGGACTTCCAAGAGACCCAGTACTTC.

This clonotype was seen at least ten times. The chain combines TRBV12-3 or TRBV12-4 with TRBJ2-7; 9 bases fit TRBD1. CDR3 length: 15 residues. J was trimmed by 5 bases and V by 5 bases; bases with no gene match: 10. For the CDR3, the DNA is TGTGCCAGCAGTCCCAGCAGGGACAGGGTCCACGAGCAGTACTTC. Its protein product is CASSPSRDRVHEQYF.

This clonotype was detected many times. This chain joins TRBV19 and TRBJ1-6; no definite D call. The CDR3 has 13 residues. Germline V gene data show CDR1 as LNHDA and CDR2 as SQIVND (reference sequence). Trimming took 3 bases from V and 6 from J, leaving 6 bases between them. The DNA of the CDR3 is TGTGCCAGTAGTATTCGAGGTAATTCACCCCTCCACTTT. It specifies CASSIRGNSPLHF.

This clonotype was recorded many times. The rearrangement joins TRBV7-8 to TRBJ1-2; possible D gene TRBD1, 5 bases. The CDR3 is 13 amino acids. V was shortened by 5 bases and J by 7 bases, with 14 bases between the two germline ends. Germline lookup yields CDR1 SGHVS and CDR2 FQNEAQ. CDR3 DNA: TGTGCCAGCAGCCCGGGACCCCTACTTGGCTACACCTTC. Translation: CASSPGPLLGYTF.

In its sample, this clonotype was seen a few times. V is TRBV11-1 and J is TRBJ1-3, with D unresolved. This CDR3 is 16 amino acids long. With 1 base removed from V and 0 bases from J, the gap between germline ends came to 10 bases. Per the germline V gene, CDR1 is SGHAT and CDR2 is FQDESV (reference sequence). The CDR3 DNA reads TGTGCCAGCAGCTTAGTTCTGCGCCTCTCTGGAAACACCATATATTTT. Encoded protein: CASSLVLRLSGNTIYF.

The CDR3 here is CASSLGGGISEQYF. The CDR3 nucleotides are TGTGCCAGCAGCTTGGGCGGGGGTATCTCCGAGCAGTACTTC. The chain couples TRBV5-8 to TRBJ2-7; 7 bases are shared with TRBD2. Trimming removed 0 bases from V and 6 bases from J; junction bases left unmatched: 6. This CDR3 region has 14 residues. Germline V gene sequence: CDR1 SGHTS, CDR2 YDEGEE.